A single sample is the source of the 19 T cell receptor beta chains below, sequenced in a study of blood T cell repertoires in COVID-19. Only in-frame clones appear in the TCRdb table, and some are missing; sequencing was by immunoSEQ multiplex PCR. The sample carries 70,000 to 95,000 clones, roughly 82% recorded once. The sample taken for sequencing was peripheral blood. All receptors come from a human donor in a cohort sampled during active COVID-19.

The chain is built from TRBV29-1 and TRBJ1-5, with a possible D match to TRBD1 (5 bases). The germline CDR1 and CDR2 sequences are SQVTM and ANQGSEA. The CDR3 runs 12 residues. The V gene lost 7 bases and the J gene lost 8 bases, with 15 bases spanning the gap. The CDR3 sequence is CSAKLGGEPQHF. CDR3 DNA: TGCAGCGCGAAGCTTGGGGGGGAGCCCCAGCATTTT.

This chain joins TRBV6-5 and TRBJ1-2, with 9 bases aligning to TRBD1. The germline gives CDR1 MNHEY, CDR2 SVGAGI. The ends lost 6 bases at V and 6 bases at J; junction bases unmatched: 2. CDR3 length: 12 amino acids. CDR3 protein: CASRQGADGYTF. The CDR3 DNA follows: TGTGCCAGCAGACAGGGGGCAGATGGCTACACCTTC.

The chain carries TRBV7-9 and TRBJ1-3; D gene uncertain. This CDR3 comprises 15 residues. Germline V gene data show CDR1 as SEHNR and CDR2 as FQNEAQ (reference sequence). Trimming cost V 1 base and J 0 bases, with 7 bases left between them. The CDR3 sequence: CASSLVPVSGNTIYF. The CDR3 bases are TGTGCCAGCAGCTTAGTTCCGGTCTCTGGAAACACCATATATTTT.

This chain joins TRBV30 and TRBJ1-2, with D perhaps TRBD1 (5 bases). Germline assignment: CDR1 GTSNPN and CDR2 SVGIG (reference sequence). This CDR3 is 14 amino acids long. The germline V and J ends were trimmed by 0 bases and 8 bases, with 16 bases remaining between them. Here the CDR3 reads CAWSVSQAGLGYTF. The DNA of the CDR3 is TGTGCCTGGAGTGTATCACAAGCAGGGCTCGGCTACACCTTC. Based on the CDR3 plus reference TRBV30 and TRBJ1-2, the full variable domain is SQTIHQWPATLVQPVGSPLSLECTVEGTSNPNLYWYRQAAGRGLQLLFYSVGIGQISSEVPQNLSASRPQDRQFILSSKKLLLSDSGFYLCAWSVSQAGLGYTFGSGTRLTVV.

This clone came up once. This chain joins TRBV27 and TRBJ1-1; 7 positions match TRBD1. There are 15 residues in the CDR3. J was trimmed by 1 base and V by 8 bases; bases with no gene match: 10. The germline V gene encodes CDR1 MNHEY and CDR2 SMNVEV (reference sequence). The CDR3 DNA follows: TGTGCCAGCGCTAAGGGGGCAGGGGAGAACACTGAAGCTTTCTTT. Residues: CASAKGAGENTEAFF.

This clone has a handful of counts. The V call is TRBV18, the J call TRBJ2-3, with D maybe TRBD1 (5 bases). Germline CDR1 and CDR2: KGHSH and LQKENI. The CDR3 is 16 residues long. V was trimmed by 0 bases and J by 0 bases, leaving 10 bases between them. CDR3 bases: TGTGCCAGCTCACCACCAATAGGGGCCAGCACAGATACGCAGTATTTT. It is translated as CASSPPIGASTDTQYF.

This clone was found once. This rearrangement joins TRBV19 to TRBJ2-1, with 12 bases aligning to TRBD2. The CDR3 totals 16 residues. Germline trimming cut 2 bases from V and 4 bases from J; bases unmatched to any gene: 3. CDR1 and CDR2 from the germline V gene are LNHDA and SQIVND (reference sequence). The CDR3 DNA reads TGTGCCAGTAGTATAAGGACTAGCGGGATTTACAATGAGCAGTTCTTC. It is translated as CASSIRTSGIYNEQFF. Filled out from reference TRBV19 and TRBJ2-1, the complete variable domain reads DGGITQSPKYLFRKEGQNVTLSCEQNLNHDAMYWYRQDPGQGLRLIYYSQIVNDFQKGDIAEGYSVSREKKESFPLTVTSAQKNPTAFYLCASSIRTSGIYNEQFFGPGTRLTVL.

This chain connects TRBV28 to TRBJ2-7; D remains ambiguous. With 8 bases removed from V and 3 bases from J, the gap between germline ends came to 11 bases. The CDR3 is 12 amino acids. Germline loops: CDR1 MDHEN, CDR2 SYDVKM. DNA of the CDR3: TGTGCCAGCGCCCGTCGGTTCTACGAGCAGTACTTC. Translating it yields CASARRFYEQYF.

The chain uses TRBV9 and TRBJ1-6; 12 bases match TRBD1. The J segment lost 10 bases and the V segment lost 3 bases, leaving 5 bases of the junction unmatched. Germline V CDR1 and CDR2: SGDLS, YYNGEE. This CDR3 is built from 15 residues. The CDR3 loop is CASSARDRGLSPLHF. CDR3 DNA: TGTGCCAGCAGCGCCCGGGACAGGGGGCTCTCACCCCTCCACTTT.

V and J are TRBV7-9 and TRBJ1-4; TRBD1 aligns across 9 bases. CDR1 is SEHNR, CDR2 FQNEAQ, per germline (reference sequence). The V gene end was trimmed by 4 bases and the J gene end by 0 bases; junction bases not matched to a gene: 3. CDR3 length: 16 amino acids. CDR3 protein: CASSSGQGSTNEKLFF. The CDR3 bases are TGTGCCAGCAGCTCAGGACAGGGGTCAACTAATGAAAAACTGTTTTTT.

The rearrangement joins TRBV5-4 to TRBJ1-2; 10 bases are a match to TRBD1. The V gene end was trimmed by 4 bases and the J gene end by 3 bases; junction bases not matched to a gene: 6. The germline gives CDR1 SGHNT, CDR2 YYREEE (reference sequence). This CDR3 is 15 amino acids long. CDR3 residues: CASSADRGLHYGYTF. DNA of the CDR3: TGTGCCAGCAGCGCAGACAGGGGGCTTCACTATGGCTACACCTTC.

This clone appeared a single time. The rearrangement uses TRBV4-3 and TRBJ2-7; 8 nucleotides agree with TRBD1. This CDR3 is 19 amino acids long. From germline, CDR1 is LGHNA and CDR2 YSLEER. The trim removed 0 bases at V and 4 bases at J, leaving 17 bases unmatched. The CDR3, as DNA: TGCGCCAGCAGCCAAGAACCCCCGGGACAGGCAATGGGGGTATACGAGCAGTACTTC. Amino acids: CASSQEPPGQAMGVYEQYF.

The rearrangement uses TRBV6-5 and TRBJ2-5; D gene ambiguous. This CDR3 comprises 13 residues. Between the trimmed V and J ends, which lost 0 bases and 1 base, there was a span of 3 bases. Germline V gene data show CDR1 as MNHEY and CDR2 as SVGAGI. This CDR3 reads CASSYSGQETQYF. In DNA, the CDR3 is TGTGCCAGCAGTTACTCCGGCCAAGAGACCCAGTACTTC.

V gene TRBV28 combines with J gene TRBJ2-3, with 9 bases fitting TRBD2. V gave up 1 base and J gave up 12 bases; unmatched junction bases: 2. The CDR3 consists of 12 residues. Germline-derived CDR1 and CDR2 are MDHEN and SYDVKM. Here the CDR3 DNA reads TGTGCCAGCAGTTTATCCGGGACTAGCCAGTATTTT. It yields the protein CASSLSGTSQYF.

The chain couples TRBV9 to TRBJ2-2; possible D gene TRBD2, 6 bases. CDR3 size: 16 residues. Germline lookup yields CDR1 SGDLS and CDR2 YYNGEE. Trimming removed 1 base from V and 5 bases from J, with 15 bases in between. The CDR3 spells CASSVLSGDWTGELFF. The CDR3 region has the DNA TGTGCCAGCAGCGTACTATCGGGAGATTGGACCGGGGAGCTGTTTTTT. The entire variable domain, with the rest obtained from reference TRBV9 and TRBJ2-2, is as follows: DSGVTQTPKHLITATGQRVTLRCSPRSGDLSVYWYQQSLDQGLQFLIQYYNGEERAKGNILERFSAQQFPDLHSELNLSSLELGDSALYFCASSVLSGDWTGELFFGEGSRLTVL.

Here the CDR3 DNA reads TGTGCCAGCAAACGGACTAGCGGGAGTGACAATGAGCAGTTCTTC. Translation: CASKRTSGSDNEQFF. V gene TRBV2 combines with J gene TRBJ2-1, with 13 bases matching TRBD2. CDR1 is SNHLY, CDR2 FYNNEI, per germline. The CDR3 has 15 amino acids. With 7 bases clipped from V and 5 bases from J, the junction kept 5 bases outside the gene matches.

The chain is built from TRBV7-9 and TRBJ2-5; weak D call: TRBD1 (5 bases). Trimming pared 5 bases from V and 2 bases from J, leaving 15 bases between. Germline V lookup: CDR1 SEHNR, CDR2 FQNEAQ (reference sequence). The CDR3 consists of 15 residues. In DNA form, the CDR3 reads TGTGCCAGCAGCCAGGGCGTGAACAGACAAGAGACCCAGTACTTC. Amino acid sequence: CASSQGVNRQETQYF.

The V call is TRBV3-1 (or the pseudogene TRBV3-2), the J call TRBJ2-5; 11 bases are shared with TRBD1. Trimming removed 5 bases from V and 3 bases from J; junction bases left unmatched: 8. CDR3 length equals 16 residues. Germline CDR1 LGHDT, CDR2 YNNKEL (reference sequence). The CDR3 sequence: CASSDSLGQGEETQYF. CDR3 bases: TGTGCCAGCAGCGATTCTCTGGGACAGGGGGAAGAGACCCAGTACTTC.

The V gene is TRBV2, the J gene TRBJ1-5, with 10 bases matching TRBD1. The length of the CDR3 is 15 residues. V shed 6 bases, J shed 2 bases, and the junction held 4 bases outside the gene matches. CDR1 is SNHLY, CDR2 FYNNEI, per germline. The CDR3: CASSPDRGGNQPQHF. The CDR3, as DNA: TGTGCCAGCAGCCCGGACAGGGGGGGCAATCAGCCCCAGCATTTT.